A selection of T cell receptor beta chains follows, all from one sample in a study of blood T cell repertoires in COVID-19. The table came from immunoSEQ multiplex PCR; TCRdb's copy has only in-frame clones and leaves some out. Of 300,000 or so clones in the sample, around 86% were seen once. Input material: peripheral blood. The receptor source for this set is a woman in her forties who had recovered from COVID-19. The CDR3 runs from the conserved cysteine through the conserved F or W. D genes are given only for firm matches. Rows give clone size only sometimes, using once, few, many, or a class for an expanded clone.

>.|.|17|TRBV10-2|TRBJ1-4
TGCGCCAGCAGTGGGCCCGGGGGGACGGCAACTAATGAAAAACTGTTTTTT
CASSGPGGTATNEKLFF
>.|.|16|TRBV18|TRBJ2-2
TGTGCCAGCTCACGGAGGCAGGCGGAATCCGCCGGGGAGCTGTTTTTT
CASSRRQAESAGELFF
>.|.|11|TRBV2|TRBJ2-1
TGTGCCAGCACTACCGACAATGAGCAGTTCTTC
CASTTDNEQFF
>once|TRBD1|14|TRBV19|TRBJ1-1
TGTGCCAGTACGGCAGGGGGTATGAACACTGAAGCTTTCTTT
CASTAGGMNTEAFF
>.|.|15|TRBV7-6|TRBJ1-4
TGTGCCAGCAGCTTAGCGGCAGGGAGGTTTGAAAAACTGTTTTTT
CASSLAAGRFEKLFF
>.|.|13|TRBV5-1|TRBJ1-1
TGCGCCAGCAGACCCGGACAGAACACTGAAGCTTTCTTT
CASRPGQNTEAFF
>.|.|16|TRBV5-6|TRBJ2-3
TGTGCCAGCAGCTGGCTTCGTGACAGTAGCACAGATACGCAGTATTTT
CASSWLRDSSTDTQYF
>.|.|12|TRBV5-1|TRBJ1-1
TGCGCCAGCAGCTACGGGGGCACTGAAGCTTTCTTT
CASSYGGTEAFF
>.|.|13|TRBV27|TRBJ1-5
TGTGCCAGCGGGATTTGGGAGGATCAGCCCCAGCATTTT
CASGIWEDQPQHF
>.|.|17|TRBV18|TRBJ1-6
TGTGCCAGCTCACCTTGGGACCAGGGGTCCTATAATTCACCCCTCCACTTT
CASSPWDQGSYNSPLHF
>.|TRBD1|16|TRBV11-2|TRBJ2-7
TGTGCCAGCAGCCGGAGGCGGCAGGGGGTGGGATACGAGCAGTACTTC
CASSRRRQGVGYEQYF
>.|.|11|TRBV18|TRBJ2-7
TGTGCCAGCTCACTGAGGGACGAGCAGTACTTC
CASSLRDEQYF
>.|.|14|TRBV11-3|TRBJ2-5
TGTGCCAGCAGCTTAGCACAGGGCGGCGAGACCCAGTACTTC
CASSLAQGGETQYF
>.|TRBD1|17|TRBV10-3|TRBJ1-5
TGTGCCATCAGTGCGACCCCGGGACAGGCTAGCAATCAGCCCCAGCATTTT
CAISATPGQASNQPQHF
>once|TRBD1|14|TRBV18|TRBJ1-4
TGTGCCAGCTCTCCGGGACAGAGGGGTGAAAAACTGTTTTTT
CASSPGQRGEKLFF
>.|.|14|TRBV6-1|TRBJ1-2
TGTGCCAGCAGTGAATATCGGACAATCTATGGCTACACCTTC
CASSEYRTIYGYTF
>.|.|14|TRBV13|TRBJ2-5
TGTGCCAGCAGCTTGACTGGAGCGGGAGAGACCCAGTACTTC
CASSLTGAGETQYF
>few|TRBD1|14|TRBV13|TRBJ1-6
TGTGCCAGCAGCCTTGACAGGGGGGGTTCACCCCTCCACTTT
CASSLDRGGSPLHF
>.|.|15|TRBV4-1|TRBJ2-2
TGCGCCAGCAGCCGGGGACTGCGAAACACCGGGGAGCTGTTTTTT
CASSRGLRNTGELFF
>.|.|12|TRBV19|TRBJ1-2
TGTGCCAGTAGTATAGCGTTCTATGGCTACACCTTC
CASSIAFYGYTF
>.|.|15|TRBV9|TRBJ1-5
TGTGCCAGCAGCCACGAGGGGACACTGAATCAGCCCCAGCATTTT
CASSHEGTLNQPQHF
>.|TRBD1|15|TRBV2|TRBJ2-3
TGTGCCAGCAACAGACAGGGTAGGGGCACAGATACGCAGTATTTT
CASNRQGRGTDTQYF
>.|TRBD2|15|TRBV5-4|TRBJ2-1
TGTGCCAGCAGCTTGGCTAGCGGGGGATACAATGAGCAGTTCTTC
CASSLASGGYNEQFF
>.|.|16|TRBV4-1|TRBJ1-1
TGCGCCAGCAGCCAAGCAGTCACAGTCATGAACACTGAAGCTTTCTTT
CASSQAVTVMNTEAFF
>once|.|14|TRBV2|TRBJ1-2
TGTGCCAGCATCCACGCCAGGGAGGGGGATGGCTACACCTTC
CASIHAREGDGYTF
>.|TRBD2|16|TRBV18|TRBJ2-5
TGTGCCAGCTCAAGGGGACTACCGGGACCCGAAGAGACCCAGTACTTC
CASSRGLPGPEETQYF
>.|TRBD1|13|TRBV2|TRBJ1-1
TGTGCCAGCATTGAGGGGGCCGGGACTGAAGCTTTCTTT
CASIEGAGTEAFF
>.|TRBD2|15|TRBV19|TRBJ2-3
TGTGCCAGCCGAGGGACTAACCCTAGCACAGATACGCAGTATTTT
CASRGTNPSTDTQYF
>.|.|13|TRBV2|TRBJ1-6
TGTGCCAGCAGTGTGACAGGCAATTCACCCCTCCACTTT
CASSVTGNSPLHF
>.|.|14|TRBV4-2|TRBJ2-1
TGTGCCAGCAGCCAAGAGGTCCCTACCAATGAGCAGTTCTTC
CASSQEVPTNEQFF
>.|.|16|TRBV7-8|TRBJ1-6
TGTGCCAGCAGCTTAGCGTTCAGCTCCTATAATTCACCCCTCCACTTT
CASSLAFSSYNSPLHF
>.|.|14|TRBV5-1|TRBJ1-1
TGCGCCAGCAGCTCGACAGCCTTGAACACTGAAGCTTTCTTT
CASSSTALNTEAFF
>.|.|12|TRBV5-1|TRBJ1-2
TGCGCCAGCAGCACCTACAGGGAAGGCTACACCTTC
CASSTYREGYTF
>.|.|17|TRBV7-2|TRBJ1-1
TGTGCCAGCAGCCCCCTCCTGACAGCGATCATGAACACTGAAGCTTTCTTT
CASSPLLTAIMNTEAFF
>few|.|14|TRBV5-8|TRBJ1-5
TGTGCCAGCAGCCTCCGACACAGCAATCAGCCCCAGCATTTT
CASSLRHSNQPQHF
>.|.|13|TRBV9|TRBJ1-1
TGTGCCAGCAGCGTAGGGGCGGGCACTGAAGCTTTCTTT
CASSVGAGTEAFF
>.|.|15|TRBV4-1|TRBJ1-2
TGCGCCAGCAGCCAAGTCGGGGAAGCTAACTATGGCTACACCTTC
CASSQVGEANYGYTF
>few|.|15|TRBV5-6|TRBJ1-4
TGTGCCAGCAGCTTGGTGGGAGCAACTAATGAAAAACTGTTTTTT
CASSLVGATNEKLFF
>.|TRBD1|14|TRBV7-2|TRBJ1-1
TGTGCCAGCAGCGCCTCCAGGGGGCAGAATGAAGCTTTCTTT
CASSASRGQNEAFF